This passage covers 3 T cell receptor beta chains from one sample sequenced in a study of T cell responses to AZD1222 COVID-19 vaccine. Repertoires were generated with immunoSEQ multiplex PCR, while TCRdb's copy carries only in-frame clones and drops some. The repertoire holds about 120,000 clones, with roughly 90% as singletons. The sample here was peripheral blood, taken on day 0 of AZD1222 vaccination. All receptors come from an adult in good health.

The chain has TRBV5-5 and TRBJ1-5; 10 bases fit TRBD1. Per the germline V gene, CDR1 is SGHKS and CDR2 is YYEKEE (reference sequence). The CDR3 is 14 residues long. After removal of 3 bases from V and 6 bases from J, the junction contained 3 bases not matched to a gene. The CDR3 loop reads CASSSGQGVQPQHF. The CDR3 bases are TGTGCCAGCAGCTCAGGACAGGGGGTTCAGCCCCAGCATTTT.

V usage is TRBV7-8 and J usage is TRBJ2-7, with D possibly TRBD2 on 7 matching bases. The germline V and J ends were trimmed by 5 bases and 3 bases, with 14 bases remaining between them. Per the germline V gene, CDR1 is SGHVS and CDR2 is FQNEAQ. This CDR3 spans 14 amino acids. CDR3 in amino acids: CASSRGGGGYEQYF. CDR3 DNA sequence: TGTGCCAGCAGCCGTGGGGGCGGGGGCTACGAGCAGTACTTC.

This clone was counted once. The chain uses TRBV30 and TRBJ2-3, with TRBD2 as a possible D gene (5 bases). V lost 4 bases, J lost 0 bases, and 8 bases lay in between. This CDR3 region has 13 residues. Germline V gives CDR1 GTSNPN, CDR2 SVGIG (reference sequence). CDR3 loop: CAWTPGSTDTQYF. The CDR3 DNA is TGTGCCTGGACCCCGGGAAGCACAGATACGCAGTATTTT.